These T cell receptor beta chains were read from a single sample in a study of immune heterogeneity within non-small cell lung tumors. From the multiplex PCR reads, TCRdb called clonotypes with MiXCR, one entry per CDR3 protein. Of about 5,000 distinct CDR3 sequences listed, over 20% are singletons. The sample taken for sequencing was lung tumor tissue. All receptors derive from a man between 60 and 70 years old with non-small cell lung cancer. The CDR3 runs from the conserved cysteine through the conserved F or W. The D gene is left open where the match is weak. Clone size is not always given. Where it is, it says once, few, many or a class for expanded clones.

clone_size	v_call	j_call	d_call	cdr3_nt	cdr3_aa
many	TRBV5-1	TRBJ2-1	TRBD2	TGCGCCAGCAGTATCGATGGGAGGGTCCCCAATGAGCAGTTCTTC	CASSIDGRVPNEQFF
medium-sized	TRBV5-1	TRBJ2-3	TRBD1	TGCGCCAGCAGCTTGGAGGGGGCCGGCACAGATACGCAGTATTTT	CASSLEGAGTDTQYF
medium-sized	TRBV6-2/TRBV6-3	TRBJ1-1	NA	TGTGCCAGCACGGTCATCCAGAACACTGAAGCTTTCTTT	CASTVIQNTEAFF
once	TRBV5-1	TRBJ2-2	TRBD1	TGCGCCACCAGCTTGGGGACAGGGGTGCACACCGGGGAGCTGTTTTTT	CATSLGTGVHTGELFF
medium-sized	TRBV6-1	TRBJ1-2	TRBD1	TGTGCCAGCAGTTTTTTCGTGGACAGGGGGCCCCTTAGCTATGGCTACACCTTC	CASSFFVDRGPLSYGYTF
large	TRBV19	TRBJ1-5	NA	TGTGCCAGTAATTTGCAGGGCAATCAGCCCCAGCATTTT	CASNLQGNQPQHF
medium-sized	TRBV20-1	TRBJ1-6	NA	TGCAGTGCGCCGACAGATTCTAATTCACCCCTCCACTTT	CSAPTDSNSPLHF
large	TRBV19	TRBJ2-1	TRBD2	TGTGCCAGTAGTATACAAGGAACCGGGACTAGCGGCCTCAGCTCCTACAATGAGCAGTTCTTC	CASSIQGTGTSGLSSYNEQFF
NA	TRBV6-2/TRBV6-3	TRBJ2-3	NA	TGTGCCAGCAGCAAACAGGGAGATACTCGGTATTTT	CASSKQGDTRYF
NA	TRBV5-1	TRBJ2-4	NA	TGCGCCAGCAGCTTGGACGCGGAAATTCATTACTTC	CASSLDAEIHYF
many	TRBV5-1	TRBJ2-3	NA	TGCGCCAGCAGCCCTCGGGGAAGGGGCCTAGGAGGAGATACGCAGTATTTT	CASSPRGRGLGGDTQYF
medium-sized	TRBV6-1	TRBJ1-3	NA	TGTGCCAGCAGTGAATCCAGCTCTGGAAACACCATATATTTT	CASSESSSGNTIYF
medium-sized	TRBV5-1	TRBJ2-7	NA	TGCGCCAGCAGCTTAGGTGGGAGTGCGTCTGAGCAGTACTTC	CASSLGGSASEQYF
medium-sized	TRBV20-1	TRBJ2-7	NA	TGCAGTGCTAGACCGGAGACAGGAATCTACGAGCAGTACTTC	CSARPETGIYEQYF
medium-sized	TRBV15	TRBJ2-3	NA	TGTGCCACCAGCAGAGAAGGAGGAACTAGAACAGATACGCAGTATTTT	CATSREGGTRTDTQYF
many	TRBV5-1	TRBJ2-5	TRBD2	TGCGCCAGCAGAAGCGGGAGTGTCCAAGAGACCCAGTACTTC	CASRSGSVQETQYF
many	TRBV10-3	TRBJ2-2	NA	TGTGCCATCAGGGGGGGCCCGATCGGGGAGCTGTTTTTT	CAIRGGPIGELFF
NA	TRBV5-4	TRBJ2-2	TRBD2	TGTGCCAACAGCTTTGGACTAGCGGTTAACACCGGGGAGCTGTTTTTT	CANSFGLAVNTGELFF
NA	TRBV5-1	TRBJ1-1	TRBD1	TGCGCCAGCAGCCCCCTAGGAAGCGGGACAGGGGGCCGGGATGAAGCTTTCTTT	CASSPLGSGTGGRDEAFF
NA	TRBV18	TRBJ2-7	TRBD2	TGTGCCAGCTCACCCGGGACTAGCGTCTCCTACGAGCAGTACTTC	CASSPGTSVSYEQYF
many	TRBV10-3	TRBJ2-1	NA	TGTGCCATCAGTGAGTCCCGGGGGCTCAATGAGCAGTTCTTC	CAISESRGLNEQFF
few	TRBV7-2	TRBJ2-3	NA	TGTGCCAGCAGCTTTGGTAGCGGTCCCACAGATACGCAGTATTTT	CASSFGSGPTDTQYF
medium-sized	TRBV4-1	TRBJ2-7	NA	TGCGCCAGCAGCCAGCGTGCCGGGGCCCTTTCCTACGAGCAGTACTTC	CASSQRAGALSYEQYF
medium-sized	TRBV7-3	TRBJ2-7	NA	TGTGCCAGCAGCTTGGACAGTTCCTACGAGCAGTACTTC	CASSLDSSYEQYF
NA	TRBV6-2/TRBV6-3	TRBJ1-1	NA	TGTGTCAGCTGCTACCACAAAAACACTGAAGCTTTCTTT	CVSCYHKNTEAFF
NA	TRBV12-3/TRBV12-4	TRBJ2-7	TRBD1	TGTGCCGGCAGGGCCGGGACAGGGGTCCACGAGCAGTACTTC	CAGRAGTGVHEQYF
medium-sized	TRBV20-1	TRBJ2-1	NA	TGCAGTGCTAGAAAACAGGGTGGGGGTGTTGTAAGGTACAATGAGCAGTTCTTC	CSARKQGGGVVRYNEQFF
medium-sized	TRBV28	TRBJ1-1	TRBD1	TGTGCCAGCAGTTTAATGCCAGGGGGCCGGACTGAAGCTTTCTTT	CASSLMPGGRTEAFF
medium-sized	TRBV6-5	TRBJ2-3	NA	TGTGCCAGCAGTTACCAGTATAACACAGATACGCAGTATTTT	CASSYQYNTDTQYF
medium-sized	TRBV6-1	TRBJ2-5	TRBD1	TGTGCCAGCAGTTCTAGACAGGGCCGGCGCCAAGAGACCCAGTACTTC	CASSSRQGRRQETQYF
NA	TRBV30	TRBJ1-1	NA	TGTGCCTGGAGTCTGGAGGCAACTATGAAGACTGAAGCTTTCTTT	CAWSLEATMKTEAFF
NA	TRBV4-1	TRBJ1-1	NA	TGCGCCGGCAGACACTCACAGGGTTTCACTGAAGCTTTCTTT	CAGRHSQGFTEAFF
NA	TRBV15	TRBJ2-5	NA	TGTGCCACCAGCAGCGAAAGGACAGCTCTGGAGACCCAGTACTTC	CATSSERTALETQYF
medium-sized	TRBV20-1	TRBJ2-7	NA	TGCAGTGCTAGAGGGCCTGGGGGCTACGAGCAGTACTTC	CSARGPGGYEQYF
NA	TRBV18	TRBJ1-4	NA	TGTTCAAGCTCTATAGGGATTAATGAAAAACTTTTTTTT	CSSSIGINEKLFF
many	TRBV18	TRBJ1-2	NA	TGTGCCAGCTCACAACAGGGATCAGATGGCTACACCTTC	CASSQQGSDGYTF
medium-sized	TRBV20-1	TRBJ1-5	TRBD1	TGCAGTGCTAGTTCCGGGACAGGGTTTTCGGTCAGCAATCAGCCCCAGCATTTT	CSASSGTGFSVSNQPQHF
many	TRBV12-3/TRBV12-4	TRBJ2-3	NA	TGTGCCAGTGGGGGCCCTGGGGGGGATACGCAGTATTTT	CASGGPGGDTQYF
many	TRBV11-2	TRBJ2-3	NA	TGTGCCAGCAGCTCCACAGATCCTACCGGGGATACGCAGTATTTT	CASSSTDPTGDTQYF
medium-sized	TRBV6-1	TRBJ1-3	NA	TGTGCCAGCAGTTCCAACTTCAGGATGGCTGGAAACACCATATATTTT	CASSSNFRMAGNTIYF
many	TRBV12-3/TRBV12-4	TRBJ1-5	NA	TGTGCCAGCAGTTTATTGGGTAACAATCAGCCCCAGCATTTT	CASSLLGNNQPQHF
medium-sized	TRBV9	TRBJ2-5	NA	TGTGCCAGCAGCGAGAGACAATTAGAGACCCAGTACTTC	CASSERQLETQYF
NA	TRBV5-1	TRBJ2-4	TRBD1	TGCGCCAGCAGAGCGGGCCCTGTACAGGGGGCTAAAGCCAAAAACATTCAGTACTTC	CASRAGPVQGAKAKNIQYF
NA	TRBV20-1	TRBJ1-4	NA	TGCAGTGCTGCCCCTCGACCTAATGAAAGAATGTTTTTT	CSAAPRPNERMFF
many	TRBV28	TRBJ1-1	TRBD1	TGTGCCAGCAGGACGGGACAGCGTGAAGCTTTCTTT	CASRTGQREAFF
medium-sized	TRBV20-1	TRBJ1-1	NA	TGCAGTGCTAGAGGTAACACTGAAGCTTTCTTT	CSARGNTEAFF
medium-sized	TRBV20-1	TRBJ2-7	TRBD1	TGCAGTGCTAGAGTTGCGACAGGGGGCCGCGAGCAGTACTTC	CSARVATGGREQYF
many	TRBV4-1	TRBJ2-7	TRBD2	TGCGCCAGCAGCCAGGCCTATAGCGGGGCTGCCTACGAGCAGTACTTC	CASSQAYSGAAYEQYF
NA	TRBV5-1	TRBJ2-2	TRBD2	TGCGCCAGCAGCCCCGGCGGGAGAGGGACCGGGGAGCTGTTTTTT	CASSPGGRGTGELFF
many	TRBV9	TRBJ2-1	NA	TGTGCCAGCAGCGTAGGAACGGGATCTGGAAATGAGCAGTTCTTC	CASSVGTGSGNEQFF
medium-sized	TRBV7-9	TRBJ1-6	NA	TGTGCCAGCAGCTCCGACGGAGATAATTCACCCCTCCACTTT	CASSSDGDNSPLHF
medium-sized	TRBV12-3/TRBV12-4	TRBJ1-2	NA	TGTGCCAGCAGTTTAGGGGGGCGCGGTGGCTACACCTTC	CASSLGGRGGYTF
medium-sized	TRBV15	TRBJ1-4	NA	TGTGCCACCAGCCCTCGAGTAGGGAATAATGAAAAACTGTTTTTT	CATSPRVGNNEKLFF
medium-sized	TRBV11-3	TRBJ2-3	NA	TGTGCCAGCAGCTCCACAGGGACAGATACGCAGTATTTT	CASSSTGTDTQYF
NA	TRBV2	TRBJ1-5	NA	TGTGCCAGCAGGTCCCCGGACGGGGATCAGCCCCAGCATTTT	CASRSPDGDQPQHF
NA	TRBV9	TRBJ1-3	NA	TGTGCCAGCAGCACGAACCCGGCGGACACCTTTTTTTTT	CASSTNPADTFFF
many	TRBV5-1	TRBJ1-1	NA	TGCGCCAGCAGCTTATCTAATGCGGGGATGAACACTGAAGCTTTCTTT	CASSLSNAGMNTEAFF
medium-sized	TRBV5-1	TRBJ2-3	NA	TGCGCCAGCAGCTTTTTCAGGACAAAACACACAGATACGCAGTATTTT	CASSFFRTKHTDTQYF